This T cell receptor beta chain was sequenced in a study of blood T cell repertoires in COVID-19. The CDR3 contains 14 residues. The V and J ends lost 8 bases and 6 bases, in that order; junction bases with no gene match: 6. CDR1 and CDR2 from the germline V gene are MNHEY and SVGAGI. In the original workflow: By means of reference gene primer amplification, nucleated cell counts were estimated. Libraries were prepared by immunoSEQ multiplex PCR; TCRdb keeps only in-frame clonotypes and omits some of them. D and trimming were read from the DNA, whereas the V and J calls and clone size are those reported in that table. This sample yields about 180,000 clones, of which over 75% are seen a single time; around 24% belongs to the top ten. The sample holds a few counts of this clone. Other DNA sequences in the sample encode the same CDR3.

Sample: peripheral blood. The V call is TRBV6-5, the J call TRBJ2-2, with 10 bases fitting TRBD2. This clonotype originated in a woman in her 70s with acute or convalescent COVID-19. Written as DNA, the CDR3 is TGTGCCAGCCGGACCAGCGGGAGGGCCGGGGAGCTGTTTTTT. Its protein is CASRTSGRAGELFF.